The text below deals with one T cell receptor (beta chain). The record originates from a study of blood T cell repertoires in COVID-19. Participants' own reports of clinical history determined their cohort assignment. In germline, CDR1 is MNHEY, CDR2 SVGAGI. The ends lost 6 bases at V and 5 bases at J; junction bases unmatched: 9. The CDR3 runs to 15 residues. Measured with immunoSEQ multiplex PCR; TCRdb has only the in-frame clones, and not every one. The sample includes roughly 160,000 clones, more than 65% of them seen just once. The source of this sequence is a man between 50 and 59 years old who had recovered from COVID-19. What was sequenced was PBMCs or T cells enriched from blood (not recorded which). The rearrangement joins TRBV6-5 to TRBJ2-2, with 7 bases lining up with TRBD2. The DNA for the CDR3 is TGTGCCAGCAGGATCGGGGGACTAAAGACCGGGGAGCTGTTTTTT. Translated: CASRIGGLKTGELFF.